The entry below gives a single T cell receptor beta chain sequence along with its context. Methods used by the authors: The authors estimated nucleated cell counts from reference gene primer amplification. The protocol was immunoSEQ multiplex PCR, while the TCRdb copy is restricted to in-frame clones and leaves out a portion. From that table come the V and J calls and clone size; the DNA was used to work out D and trimming. The sample gives over 250,000 clones, around four fifths of which show up once; 8% to 10% is in the top ten. This sample is part of a study of blood T cell repertoires in COVID-19. Study overall: There were acute and convalescent COVID-19 samples, and they came from the United States, Italy and Spain. From T cells, B-cell-depleted T cells, or PBMCs came the material, which was cDNA or gDNA.

Material: peripheral blood. This clonotype was obtained from a woman aged 50 to 60 who had recovered from COVID-19.

The CDR3 DNA sequence: TGTGCCAGCAGCTTAGCGGGACAGGGGGCGTCCTACGAGCAGTACTTC. It encodes CASSLAGQGASYEQYF. The genes are TRBV7-6 and TRBJ2-7; 12 bases are a match to TRBD1. The ends lost 0 bases at V and 1 base at J; junction bases unmatched: 1. The germline gives CDR1 SGHVS, CDR2 FNYEAQ. There are 16 residues in the CDR3.